The clone carrying this TCR beta chain was seen repeatedly, ten times or more. The antigen is unknown. This sample was included in a study of metastatic and nonmetastatic thyroid tumors. Study summary: Where malignant and benign thyroid patients were concerned, repertoires were compared across blood and tumor or nodule tissue. Study outcomes and limitations: Significantly higher TCR beta diversity was reportedly seen in malignant thyroid tumors than benign nodules, in blood and tumor.

The authors' processing: Researchers built a distant-metastasis classifier for papillary thyroid cancer that drew on CDR3 differences across clinicopathological groups. TCRdb re-clonotyped the PCR reads via MiXCR. The V and J calls follow TCRdb's processing rather than the paper's. The sample lists about 92,000 clones, about 15% seen once, with 3.6% in the top ten. No patient had received any treatment before thyroid surgery. Germline V gene data show CDR1 as SNHLY and CDR2 as FYNNEI. With 7 bases clipped from V and 5 bases from J, the junction kept 10 bases outside the gene matches. The CDR3 has 15 amino acids.

This clonotype was sampled from a female donor with papillary thyroid cancer or a benign thyroid nodule (not recorded which). Some clones in this sample may be carry-over from other donors' samples. The sample was blood. The V and J genes are TRBV2 and TRBJ2-3, with TRBD1 identical over 9 bases. DNA for the CDR3: TGTGCCAGCATAGGGCCGGGACAGGGCAGAGATACGCAGTATTTT. It yields the protein CASIGPGQGRDTQYF.